A single T cell receptor (beta chain) is shown here with its context. Trimming removed 2 bases from V and 3 bases from J, with 12 bases in between. The CDR3 runs 15 residues. CDR1 is SGDLS, CDR2 YYNGEE, per germline. Assay: immunoSEQ multiplex PCR; the TCRdb copy retains only in-frame clones and omits some. This table has around 25,000 clones, 83% appearing once. The entry originates in a study of blood T cell repertoires in COVID-19. Across the study: The origin of the acute and convalescent COVID-19 samples was the United States, Italy and Spain. Sources were T cells, B-cell-depleted T cells, or PBMCs; the material itself was cDNA or gDNA.

Input material: peripheral blood. This TCR was recovered from a man between 65 and 85 years old with active COVID-19. The V gene is TRBV9, the J gene TRBJ1-5, with D possibly being TRBD1 (6 bases). CDR3 nucleotides: TGTGCCAGCAGCGTGACGGACAGCCACAATCAGCCCCAGCATTTT. This translates into CASSVTDSHNQPQHF.